These T cell receptor beta chains were read from a single sample in a study of shared clonotypes between healthy human individuals. The repertoire was sequenced with immunoSEQ multiplex PCR; TCRdb's copy has only in-frame clones and lacks some. The repertoire holds some 2,000,000 clones, approximately 94% seen once, with less than 0.15% in the top ten. Material for sequencing was naive CD4+ T cells sorted from blood. All receptors come from a man aged 18-30 years in good health. Each CDR3 is given with its conserved first and last residue. D genes are given only for firm matches. Only part of the rows carry a size: once, few, many, or a class if the clone is expanded.

CDR3 protein: CASSLTGSYEQYF
CDR3 DNA: TGTGCCAGCAGCTTAACTGGATCCTACGAGCAGTACTTC
V gene: TRBV5-5
D gene: NA
clone size: NA
J gene: TRBJ2-7

CDR3 protein: CASRYREGGELFF
CDR3 DNA: TGTGCCAGTCGGTATAGGGAGGGCGGGGAGCTGTTTTTT
V gene: TRBV6-5
D gene: TRBD2
clone size: NA
J gene: TRBJ2-2

CDR3 protein: CASSSLLSGRVREQFF
CDR3 DNA: TGTGCTAGCAGCTCGCTGCTAAGCGGGAGGGTCCGGGAGCAGTTCTTC
V gene: TRBV7-7
D gene: TRBD2
clone size: NA
J gene: TRBJ2-1

CDR3 protein: CASSARALAGSRSEETQYF
CDR3 DNA: TGTGCCAGCAGCGCACGGGCCTTAGCGGGAAGTCGCTCGGAAGAGACCCAGTACTTC
V gene: TRBV7-9
D gene: TRBD2
clone size: once
J gene: TRBJ2-5

CDR3 protein: CASTRGHQETQYF
CDR3 DNA: TGTGCCAGTACGCGGGGACACCAAGAGACCCAGTACTTC
V gene: TRBV19
D gene: NA
clone size: NA
J gene: TRBJ2-5

CDR3 protein: CASSIAGTDSSYEQYF
CDR3 DNA: TGTGCCAGTAGTATAGCCGGGACAGATTCCTCCTACGAGCAGTACTTC
V gene: TRBV19
D gene: TRBD1
clone size: NA
J gene: TRBJ2-7

CDR3 protein: CASSYPGTGGTQYF
CDR3 DNA: TGTGCCAGCAGTTACCCCGGGACAGGGGGTACGCAGTATTTT
V gene: TRBV6-5
D gene: TRBD1
clone size: NA
J gene: TRBJ2-3

CDR3 protein: CASSSLMNTEAFF
CDR3 DNA: TGTGCCAGCAGCTCCCTCATGAACACTGAAGCTTTCTTT
V gene: TRBV9
D gene: NA
clone size: NA
J gene: TRBJ1-1

CDR3 protein: CSASGNLGEQFF
CDR3 DNA: TGCAGCGCGTCAGGGAATCTGGGTGAGCAGTTCTTC
V gene: TRBV29-1
D gene: NA
clone size: NA
J gene: TRBJ2-1

CDR3 protein: CASADSLNSPLHF
CDR3 DNA: TGTGCCAGTGCGGACTCCCTTAATTCACCCCTCCACTTT
V gene: TRBV7-2
D gene: NA
clone size: NA
J gene: TRBJ1-6

CDR3 protein: CAWGSGLAKNIQYF
CDR3 DNA: TGTGCCTGGGGCTCAGGGCTAGCCAAAAACATTCAGTACTTC
V gene: TRBV30
D gene: NA
clone size: NA
J gene: TRBJ2-4

CDR3 protein: CASSQESVRALDYSNQPQHF
CDR3 DNA: TGTGCCAGCAGCCAAGAATCCGTCCGGGCCCTAGATTATAGCAATCAGCCCCAGCATTTT
V gene: TRBV14
D gene: NA
clone size: NA
J gene: TRBJ1-5

CDR3 protein: CATSSLDRVPGELFF
CDR3 DNA: TGTGCCACCAGCAGTTTGGACAGGGTCCCCGGGGAGCTGTTTTTT
V gene: TRBV15
D gene: TRBD1
clone size: NA
J gene: TRBJ2-2

CDR3 protein: CASSERTSRNTDTQYF
CDR3 DNA: TGCGCCAGCAGTGAGAGGACTAGCAGGAACACAGATACGCAGTATTTT
V gene: TRBV10-1
D gene: TRBD2
clone size: NA
J gene: TRBJ2-3

CDR3 protein: CASSQDPVSGYVNSPLHF
CDR3 DNA: TGCGCCAGCAGCCAAGATCCCGTTTCGGGTTATGTTAATTCACCCCTCCACTTT
V gene: TRBV4-3
D gene: NA
clone size: NA
J gene: TRBJ1-6

CDR3 protein: CASSPTGAPGNTIYF
CDR3 DNA: TGTGCCAGCTCACCGACAGGGGCCCCTGGAAACACCATATATTTT
V gene: TRBV18
D gene: TRBD1
clone size: NA
J gene: TRBJ1-3

CDR3 protein: CASRYSTYNEQFF
CDR3 DNA: TGTGCCAGCAGATATTCTACCTACAATGAGCAGTTCTTC
V gene: TRBV6-6
D gene: NA
clone size: NA
J gene: TRBJ2-1

CDR3 protein: CASSYAQASNEQFF
CDR3 DNA: TGTGCCAGCAGTTACGCGCAGGCGAGCAATGAGCAGTTCTTC
V gene: TRBV6-5
D gene: NA
clone size: once
J gene: TRBJ2-1

CDR3 protein: CASSFLGRTNYGYTF
CDR3 DNA: TGTGCCAGCAGCTTTTTGGGCAGAACTAACTATGGCTACACCTTC
V gene: TRBV7-2
D gene: NA
clone size: NA
J gene: TRBJ1-2

CDR3 protein: CASSENLRYEQYF
CDR3 DNA: TGTGCCAGCAGTGAGAATCTCAGGTACGAGCAGTACTTC
V gene: TRBV6-1
D gene: NA
clone size: NA
J gene: TRBJ2-7

CDR3 protein: CASSLAIGMNQETQYF
CDR3 DNA: TGTGCCAGCAGCTTAGCGATAGGGATGAACCAAGAGACCCAGTACTTC
V gene: TRBV7-6
D gene: NA
clone size: NA
J gene: TRBJ2-5